The present entry profiles one TCR beta chain with its context. No cognate antigen has been identified for it. No much larger clone exists at a distance of one base, and base qualities are not known. This record comes from a study of CD8 T cells in ankylosing spondylitis (dated by TCRdb to the late 2010s). About the full investigation: The study set out to find disease-linked TCR variants by profiling T cell receptor beta repertoires in ankylosing spondylitis patients and healthy donors. Samples of peripheral blood were taken, and for ankylosing spondylitis patients, synovial fluid was collected as well. The whole study cohort included roughly 110 healthy donors and some 27 ankylosing spondylitis patients. Results the study describes overall, beyond this receptor: Blood from ankylosing spondylitis patients appeared to be characterized by a TCR beta motif composed of 7 to 9 highly homologous amino acid variants. Some motif variants had previously been reported in the synovial fluid and blood of reactive arthritis patients, which suggests shared mechanisms of disease initiation. The disease-linked clones were reported as significantly enriched in matched synovial fluid samples from ankylosing spondylitis patients. The disease-linked clones showed a CD8+ phenotype and occurred at relatively low frequencies in peripheral blood.

V drops 3 bases and J drops 7 bases, leaving 19 bases in between. CDR1 and CDR2 are read off the germline V gene (reference sequence) as SEHNR and FQNEAQ. The CDR3 holds 15 amino acids from the cysteine to the phenylalanine. The sequence is cut down to CDR3 DNA, 45 bases in frame from base 1. Reads for this sample came from an Illumina HiSeq 2500. Quantitative 5'-RACE with molecular barcodes was used to prepare TCR beta libraries. The authors' pipeline ran thus. A new computational method, built on a probabilistic model of VDJ rearrangement, was used to identify disease-linked TCR variants. The public reads were run again by TCRdb, first through fastp at Q25 and then through MiXCR, and only productive beta chains were kept. Rows are unified per CDR3 protein, each entry keeping the most common DNA and genes. The authors' filters were not applied to this entry. The table for this sample lists roughly 450,000 distinct CDR3 sequences; roughly a quarter of them were counted only once. Roughly 0.8% of the sample lies in the top ten.

The sequence joins TRBV7-9 to TRBJ2-7; the D gene cannot be resolved beyond TRBD1 or TRBD2, each matching 6 bases. The receptor comes from a male donor with ankylosing spondylitis. Sequenced input: blood, either unsorted or a sorted T cell fraction (not recorded which). The CDR3 reads as follows: CASSFLRGNAGEQYF. The nucleotide sequence reads TGTGCCAGCAGCTTCCTTAGGGGGAATGCGGGGGAGCAGTACTTC.